Detailed here is one T cell receptor (beta chain). Its matching antigen is unknown. The sample originates from a study of a mutant IDH1 vaccine in newly diagnosed glioma. Study-wide context: During weeks 1, 3, 5, 7, 11, 15, 19 and 23, patients received eight vaccinations. Vaccination began 4-6 weeks post radiotherapy alone, or with temozolomide cycles. Patients got radiotherapy, temozolomide, or both beforehand, and most got both.

The time point here: week 23, last vaccination. Vaccination used 300 ug of mutant IDH1 20-mer peptide per dose, with topical imiquimod. Donors had new WHO grade 3 or 4 IDH1-mutant, ATRX-lost astrocytomas. Here immunoSEQ multiplex PCR was the method, and the copy in TCRdb shows in-frame clones only, minus some. The profile shows approximately 41,000 clones, about four fifths of them singletons. The germline gives CDR1 GTSNPN, CDR2 SVGIG (reference sequence). CDR3 length: 10 amino acids. Trimming left V 2 bases short and J 8 bases short, with 4 bases between. The V call is TRBV30, the J call TRBJ2-1; no reliable D call. The clonotype comes from a man between 35 and 55 years old with glioma. Sequencing was performed on PBMCs, taken from a glioma patient whose treatment included an IDH1 peptide vaccine. CDR3 sequence reads: CAWSRDEQFF. Written as DNA, the CDR3 is TGTGCCTGGAGTCGGGATGAGCAGTTCTTC. Looking up the rest from reference TRBV30 and TRBJ2-1 gives the full variable domain: SQTIHQWPATLVQPVGSPLSLECTVEGTSNPNLYWYRQAAGRGLQLLFYSVGIGQISSEVPQNLSASRPQDRQFILSSKKLLLSDSGFYLCAWSRDEQFFGPGTRLTVL.